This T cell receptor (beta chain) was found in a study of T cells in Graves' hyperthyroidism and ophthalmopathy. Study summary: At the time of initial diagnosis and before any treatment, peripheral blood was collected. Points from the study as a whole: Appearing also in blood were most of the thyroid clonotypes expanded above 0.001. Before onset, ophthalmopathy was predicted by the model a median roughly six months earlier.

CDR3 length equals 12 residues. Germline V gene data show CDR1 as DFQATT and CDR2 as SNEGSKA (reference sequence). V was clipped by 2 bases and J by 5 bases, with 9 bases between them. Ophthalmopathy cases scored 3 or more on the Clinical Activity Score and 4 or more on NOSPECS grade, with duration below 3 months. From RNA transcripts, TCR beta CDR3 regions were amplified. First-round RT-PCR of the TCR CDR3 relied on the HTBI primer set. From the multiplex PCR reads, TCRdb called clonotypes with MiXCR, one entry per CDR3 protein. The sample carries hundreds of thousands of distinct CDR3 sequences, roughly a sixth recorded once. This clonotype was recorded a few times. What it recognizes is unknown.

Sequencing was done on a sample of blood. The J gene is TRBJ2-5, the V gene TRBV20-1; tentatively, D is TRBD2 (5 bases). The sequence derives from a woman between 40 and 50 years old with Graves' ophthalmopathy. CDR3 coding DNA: TGCAGTGCTAGAAGAGGGTCGGAGACCCAGTACTTC. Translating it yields CSARRGSETQYF.